This TCR beta chain was recorded in a study of blood T cell repertoires in COVID-19. Study context: Sites across the United States, Italy and Spain contributed samples from acute and convalescent COVID-19. From T cells, B-cell-depleted T cells, or PBMCs came the material, which was cDNA or gDNA.

Trimming removed 5 bases at V and 3 bases at J, with 8 bases between. The CDR3 length is 13 residues. Germline V gene data show CDR1 as SGHTA and CDR2 as FQGTGA. Study processing details: By means of reference gene primer amplification, nucleated cell counts were estimated. Profiled with immunoSEQ multiplex PCR; TCRdb holds only in-frame clones, not every one. V and J calls and clone size follow that table, whereas D and trimming were derived from the DNA. The sample shows about 250,000 clones, around 86% of them seen only once. The TCR was taken from a woman in her sixties or seventies who had recovered from COVID-19. This chain uses TRBV7-3 with TRBJ1-5; no clear D gene. The sequenced sample consisted of peripheral blood. CDR3 protein: CASSREANQPQHF. The CDR3 nucleotides read TGTGCCAGCAGCCGGGAGGCCAATCAGCCCCAGCATTTT.